The 23 T cell receptor beta chains in this list originate from one sample, sequenced in a study of T cell clonality in common variable immunodeficiency. Clones were read by immunoSEQ multiplex PCR, and TCRdb kept only the in-frame ones, dropping some. The sample yields about 52,000 clones, without any singletons. Specimen: peripheral blood mononuclear cells. The receptors stem from a person aged 18-70 years in good health.

This clone has at least ten counts. The CDR3 sequence: CAWSGGTGVVLYNEQFF. The covered CDR3 bases are TGTGCCTGGAGTGGGGGAACAGGGGTTGTTTTGTACAATGAG. The chain is built from TRBV30 and TRBJ2-1; TRBD1 aligns across 7 bases. The read ends 3 residues before the CDR3 terminus; that terminus is restored from the germline J gene. V was clipped by 1 base and J by 4 bases; unmatched bases: 13. CDR1 GTSNPN and CDR2 SVGIG come from the germline V gene (reference sequence). The CDR3 has 17 amino acids.

The sequenced CDR3 bases are TGTGCCAGCAGCTTGACAGGGACTCAGCCG. It codes for CASSLTGTQP. The whole CDR3 sequence is CASSLTGTQPQYF. The chain links TRBV7-8 to TRBJ2-3; TRBD1 might be the D (7 bases). Read sequence stops 3 residues before the CDR3 end, and the germline J gene provides the missing end. Germline-derived CDR1 and CDR2 are SGHVS and FQNEAQ. This CDR3 is 13 amino acids long.

This clone was seen repeatedly, ten times or more. The read ends 3 residues before the CDR3 terminus; that terminus is restored from the germline J gene. The chain recombines TRBV5-1 with TRBJ1-1, with TRBD1 identical over 10 bases. The CDR3 runs to 15 residues. Germline loops: CDR1 SGHRS, CDR2 YFSETQ. Unmatched junction bases numbered 3, after V lost 0 bases and J lost 4 bases. The CDR3 DNA, read in part, is TGCGCCAGCAGCTTGGATGGACAGGGGGTCACTGAA. Amino acids: CASSLDGQGVTE. The entire CDR3 sequence reads CASSLDGQGVTEAFF.

This clone was detected ten times or more. The CDR3 loop reads CASSREEPGGDTQYF. The part of the CDR3 DNA that was read is TGCGCCAGCAGTCGCGAAGAACCAGGGGGCGATACG. The V and J genes are TRBV5-1 and TRBJ2-3; 8 nucleotides agree with TRBD1. The read gets to within 3 residues of the CDR3 end, and the germline J gene fills in the rest. Per the germline V gene, CDR1 is SGHRS and CDR2 is YFSETQ. This CDR3 spans 15 amino acids. V dropped 5 bases and J dropped 6; count of bases not matched to a gene: 11.

This clone was counted a few times. Read sequence stops 3 residues before the CDR3 end, and the germline J gene provides the missing end. This sequence joins TRBV13 and TRBJ2-3; possibly TRBD2 for D (6 bases). Germline CDR1 PRHDT, CDR2 FYEKMQ (reference sequence). V was cut by 5 bases and J by 2 bases, with 11 bases left in between. The length of the CDR3 is 14 residues. The sequenced part of the CDR3 DNA is TGTGCCAGCAGCCCCGTAGCGGTCACAGATACG. Translated: CASSPVAVTDT. The entire CDR3 reads CASSPVAVTDTQYF.

There are many counts of this clone. Read sequence stops 3 residues before the CDR3 end, and the germline J gene provides the missing end. This chain links TRBV14 with TRBJ1-1; maybe TRBD1 (5 bases). Germline CDR1 is SGHDN and CDR2 is FVKESK. The CDR3 loop spans 16 amino acids. V was trimmed by 1 base and J by 4 bases, leaving 16 bases between them. The CDR3 DNA, read in part, is TGTGCCAGCAGCCAAGGATCGGGCAGGGCCTCCACTGAA. This gives the protein CASSQGSGRASTE. The whole CDR3 sequence reads CASSQGSGRASTEAFF.

Only a few counts were recorded for this clone. From the germline J gene comes the end of the CDR3, since the read stops 3 residues before it. V is TRBV18 and J is TRBJ2-4; D remains ambiguous. CDR1 KGHSH and CDR2 LQKENI come from the germline V gene. The CDR3 totals 16 residues. Here the CDR3 reads CASSPASAIANYGQYF. The part of the CDR3 DNA that was read is TGTGCCAGCTCACCGGCCTCGGCCATAGCTAACTATGGT.

This clone was found a few times. The sequenced fragment ends 3 residues before the CDR3 boundary, so the rest is inferred from the germline J gene. This chain uses TRBV7-9 with TRBJ1-1, with 10 bases lining up with TRBD1. The germline gives CDR1 SEHNR, CDR2 FQNEAQ (reference sequence). The CDR3 spans 14 residues. CDR3 residues: CASSRQGAKAGAFF. The CDR3 DNA, read in part, is TGTGCCAGCAGCCGACAGGGGGCAAAGGCTGGA.

This clone appeared many times. Sequencing ends 3 residues short of the CDR3 end; the germline J gene provides the rest. The rearrangement uses TRBV20-1 and TRBJ1-2; 9 positions match TRBD1. Losses at the gene ends were 6 bases for V and 6 bases for J; bases not matched to a gene: 8. Germline V gives CDR1 DFQATT, CDR2 SNEGSKA (reference sequence). This CDR3 region has 13 residues. CDR3 sequence: CSAPYTGGHGYTF. Incomplete CDR3 DNA: TGCAGTGCCCCGTATACAGGGGGCCATGGC.

This clone was observed at least ten times. The CDR3 end lies 3 residues beyond the end of the read and is filled in from the germline J gene. The genes are TRBV5-1 and TRBJ1-4; D perhaps matches TRBD1 (6 bases). V was pared by 3 bases and J by 8 bases, with 17 bases between. The CDR3 totals 15 residues. The germline CDR1 and CDR2 sequences are SGHRS and YFSETQ. The sequenced part of the CDR3 DNA is TGCGCCAGCAGCTACCAGCCAGGGGAAAACGAAAAA. It specifies CASSYQPGENEK. The CDR3 in its entirety is CASSYQPGENEKLFF.

This clone was seen at least ten times. The observed sequence ends 3 residues before the CDR3 terminus, with the missing tail filled in from the germline J gene. The V call is TRBV20-1, the J call TRBJ2-3, with D tentatively TRBD2 (6 bases). Germline CDR1 is DFQATT and CDR2 is SNEGSKA (reference sequence). The V and J ends lost 3 bases and 0 bases respectively, with 13 bases between them. This CDR3 spans 15 amino acids. CDR3 DNA (partial): TGCAGTGCTAGGCGGGGCGGAACGAGCACAGATACG. It is translated as CSARRGGTSTDT. The full-length CDR3 reads as CSARRGGTSTDTQYF.

This clone has more than one count but fewer than ten. The read falls 3 residues short of the CDR3 end, and the missing part is taken from the germline J gene. The V gene is TRBV2, the J gene TRBJ2-5; 8 bases map to TRBD1. The junction had 2 bases not matched to a gene; V was cut back by 9 bases and J by 5 bases. The CDR3 consists of 11 residues. Germline lookup yields CDR1 SNHLY and CDR2 FYNNEI. The DNA read from the CDR3 is TGTGCCAGTACAGGGGGGGAGACC. This gives the protein CASTGGET. From start to end, the CDR3 is CASTGGETQYF. Using reference TRBV2 and TRBJ2-5 for the parts outside the CDR3, the full variable domain is EPEVTQTPSHQVTQMGQEVILRCVPISNHLYFYWYRQILGQKVEFLVSFYNNEISEKSEIFDDQFSVERPDGSNFTLKIRSTKLEDSAMYFCASTGGETQYFGPGTRLLVL.

This clone was seen many times. Read coverage stops 3 residues before the CDR3 terminus; the germline J gene supplies the remainder. J is TRBJ2-7 and V is TRBV4-1; 7 bases are a match to TRBD2. Germline V CDR1 and CDR2: MGHRA, YSYEKL. V gave up 1 base and J gave up 2 bases; unmatched junction bases: 5. The CDR3 spans 15 residues. The CDR3 DNA, read in part, is TGCGCCAGCAGCCAAGCGGCTAGCGGAACCTACGAG. Amino acid sequence: CASSQAASGTYE. The whole CDR3 sequence is CASSQAASGTYEQYF.

The sample holds many counts of this clone. The CDR3 is cut off 3 residues early in the read; its end comes from the germline J gene. The genes are TRBV10-1 and TRBJ1-1; D not resolved. Trimming took off 0 bases at V and 5 bases at J, with 10 bases between the two ends. The CDR3 contains 14 residues. Germline lookup yields CDR1 WNHNN and CDR2 SYGVQD (reference sequence). The CDR3 loop reads CASSESSTRTEAFF. The sequenced CDR3 bases are TGCGCCAGCAGTGAGTCCTCGACAAGGACTGAA.

To note about this clone: The missing CDR3 end, 3 residues past where the read stops, is filled in from the germline J gene. The chain uses TRBV5-1 and TRBJ2-1; 10 positions match TRBD2. The CDR3 covers 16 residues. Germline trimming cut 0 bases from V and 4 bases from J; bases unmatched to any gene: 4. Germline assignment: CDR1 SGHRS and CDR2 YFSETQ. This CDR3 reads CASSLVGTSEYNEQFF. The DNA read from the CDR3 is TGCGCCAGCAGCTTGGTAGGGACTAGCGAATACAATGAG. The whole variable domain, filled in from reference TRBV5-1 and TRBJ2-1, reads KAGVTQTPRYLIKTRGQQVTLSCSPISGHRSVSWYQQTPGQGLQFLFEYFSETQRNKGNFPGRFSGRQFSNSRSEMNVSTLELGDSALYLCASSLVGTSEYNEQFFGPGTRLTVL.

This clone showed up many times. The DNA ends 3 residues before the CDR3 does, and the rest of the CDR3 is filled in from the germline J gene. The chain combines TRBV20-1 with TRBJ1-5, with 7 bases aligning to TRBD1. This CDR3 has 12 amino acids. In germline, CDR1 is DFQATT, CDR2 SNEGSKA (reference sequence). The J segment lost 7 bases and the V segment lost 2 bases, leaving 2 bases of the junction unmatched. The sequenced part of the CDR3 DNA is TGCAGTGCTAGAACAGGGGCCCAGCCC. This sequence encodes CSARTGAQP. The entire CDR3 sequence reads CSARTGAQPQHF.

A few counts support this clone. A read error may produce the germline difference seen at one junction end. The read ends 3 residues shy of where the CDR3 ends; the end is completed using the germline J gene. The sample has other DNA sequences that encode this CDR3 too. The genes are TRBV18 and TRBJ1-3; the D is unclear. The germline CDR1 and CDR2 sequences are KGHSH and LQKENI. CDR3 length: 14 residues. CDR3 in amino acids: CASSPQGSGNTIYF. The CDR3 DNA, read in part, is TGTGCCAGCTCACCACAGGGTTCTGGAAACACG. The variable domain in full, completed from reference TRBV18 and TRBJ1-3, reads NAGVMQNPRHLVRRRGQEARLRCSPMKGHSHVYWYRQLPEEGLKFMVYLQKENIIDESGMPKERFSAEFPKEGPSILRIQQVVRGDSAAYFCASSPQGSGNTIYFGEGSWLTVV.

This clone came up many times. The CDR3 extends 3 residues past the end of the read, so its final part is completed from the germline J gene. The V and J genes are TRBV20-1 and TRBJ2-3; 12 bases fit TRBD2. The germline V gene encodes CDR1 DFQATT and CDR2 SNEGSKA (reference sequence). This CDR3 is built from 18 residues. With V trimmed by 0 bases and J by 5 bases, 12 bases remained unmatched. The DNA read from the CDR3 is TGCAGTGCTAGAGATGTTCCTAGCGGGGGGGCCCAGCTAGATACG. Translating it yields CSARDVPSGGAQLDT. The full CDR3 is CSARDVPSGGAQLDTQYF.

The table lists this clone with many counts. The read ends 3 residues shy of where the CDR3 ends; the end is completed using the germline J gene. V usage is TRBV5-6 and J usage is TRBJ2-1; a possible D gene is TRBD2 (6 bases). Trimming left V 0 bases short and J 4 bases short, with 11 bases between. Germline loops: CDR1 SGHDT, CDR2 YYEEEE. This CDR3 is built from 15 residues. The CDR3 spells CASSLALAQYNEQFF. The covered CDR3 bases are TGTGCCAGCAGCTTGGCCCTAGCGCAATACAATGAG.

This clone was recorded at least ten times. The read ends 3 residues before the CDR3 terminus; that terminus is restored from the germline J gene. The J gene is TRBJ1-2, the V gene TRBV7-8; D may be TRBD1 (6 bases). The ends were cut back, 5 bases at V and 4 bases at J, with 20 bases in the middle. Germline CDR1 is SGHVS and CDR2 is FQNEAQ. This CDR3 has 16 amino acids. Partial CDR3 DNA: TGTGCCAGCAGCGCCTCTGTACAGGGCCTTCTCTATGGC. The encoded protein is CASSASVQGLLYG. The CDR3, in full, reads CASSASVQGLLYGYTF.

This clone came up many times. Read data end 3 residues before the CDR3 end; the end is taken from the germline J gene. This rearrangement joins TRBV12-5 to TRBJ2-1; TRBD1 matches at 8 bases. The CDR3 has 15 amino acids. Germline V gives CDR1 LGHNT, CDR2 FRNRAP. The V segment lost 5 bases and the J segment 4 bases; nucleotides outside the gene matches: 7. The sequenced CDR3 bases are TGTGCTAGTGGTCGTCCGGGACAGGAGTACAATGAG. It codes for CASGRPGQEYNE. The complete CDR3 protein is CASGRPGQEYNEQFF.

Many counts were recorded for this clone. The CDR3 loop is CASSIDGRQRGNQPQHF. CDR3 DNA (partial): TGTGCCAGTAGTATAGATGGTCGACAACGGGGTAATCAGCCC. The V call is TRBV19, the J call TRBJ1-5, with D hard to call. The read ends 3 residues shy of where the CDR3 ends; the end is completed using the germline J gene. CDR3 length: 17 residues. From germline, CDR1 is LNHDA and CDR2 SQIVND (reference sequence). V was shortened by 0 bases and J by 4 bases, with 16 bases between the two germline ends.

The table lists this clone with a few counts. The read halts 3 residues ahead of the CDR3 end, with the missing end drawn from the germline J gene. This same CDR3 is encoded by further DNA sequences in the sample. The chain combines TRBV19 with TRBJ2-3; TRBD1 aligns across 8 bases. CDR1 is LNHDA, CDR2 SQIVND, per germline (reference sequence). The CDR3 sequence is 14 residues long. The sequenced part of the CDR3 DNA is TGTGCCAGTAGTATTACAGGGGGACAAGAGACG. Translating gives CASSITGGQET. The complete CDR3 protein is CASSITGGQETQYF.